A single sample is the source of the 31 T cell receptor beta chains below, sequenced in a study of T cell responses to AZD1222 COVID-19 vaccine. Some clones are missing from TCRdb's copy, which holds only in-frame ones; the method was immunoSEQ multiplex PCR. There are 150,000 to 160,000 clones in the sample; about 86% occur only once, and about 5.1% lies in the top ten. The sample in question was peripheral blood, obtained on day 0 of MenACWY control vaccination. These TCRs come from an adult in good health.

A single count supports this clone. This chain connects TRBV20-1 to TRBJ1-1, with D perhaps matching TRBD1 (5 bases). The CDR3 runs to 15 residues. Trimming removed 3 bases from V and 5 bases from J, with 19 bases in between. The germline CDR1 and CDR2 sequences are DFQATT and SNEGSKA (reference sequence). The CDR3 DNA is TGCAGTGCTAGTGGGGCCCCCCGCGGACGAACTGAAGCTTTCTTT. Translating gives CSASGAPRGRTEAFF.

The chain combines TRBV7-2 with TRBJ2-5; no clear D gene. The germline V and J ends were trimmed by 6 bases and 5 bases, with 10 bases remaining between them. In germline, CDR1 is SGHTA, CDR2 FQGNSA. The CDR3 loop spans 12 amino acids. The CDR3 DNA sequence: TGTGCCAGCAGAACCCCTCCGGAGACCCAGTACTTC. Translating gives CASRTPPETQYF. The whole variable domain, filled in from reference TRBV7-2 and TRBJ2-5, reads GAGVSQSPSNKVTEKGKDVELRCDPISGHTALYWYRQSLGQGLEFLIYFQGNSAPDKSGLPSDRFSAERTGGSVSTLTIQRTQQEDSAVYLCASRTPPETQYFGPGTRLLVL.

The gene calls are TRBV19 and TRBJ2-7; the match to TRBD1 covers 7 bases. The CDR3 extends over 13 amino acids. Germline CDR1 LNHDA, CDR2 SQIVND (reference sequence). V was clipped by 8 bases and J by 1 base; unmatched bases: 5. The DNA of the CDR3 is TGTGCCAGTTGGGACAGTAGGTCCTACGAGCAGTACTTC. Protein: CASWDSRSYEQYF.

The rearrangement uses TRBV5-1 and TRBJ1-1; the D gene is possibly TRBD1 (6 bases). The CDR3 loop spans 15 amino acids. From germline, CDR1 is SGHRS and CDR2 YFSETQ. The V end lost 4 bases, the J end lost 1 base, and 14 bases lay between the germline ends. The CDR3 loop is CASSPQGISNTEAFF. The CDR3, as DNA: TGCGCCAGCAGCCCACAGGGAATCTCGAACACTGAAGCTTTCTTT.

The CDR3 DNA is TGTGCCAGCAGCCAAGGGGCGGGACAGGGGGCCGGGGAGCAGTACTTC. Its translation: CASSQGAGQGAGEQYF. The chain recombines TRBV5-4 with TRBJ2-7, with 12 bases fitting TRBD1. Trimming cost V 4 bases and J 7 bases; bases outside gene matches: 12. The CDR3 totals 16 residues. CDR1 and CDR2 from the germline V gene are SGHNT and YYREEE (reference sequence).

The gene calls are TRBV2 and TRBJ2-2; D is ambiguous. Looked up from germline, CDR1 is SNHLY and CDR2 is FYNNEI. Deletions cut 2 bases from V and 0 bases from J, with 7 bases between. The CDR3 runs to 15 residues. The CDR3 protein is CASSEQDTNTGELFF. The CDR3 DNA is TGTGCCAGCAGTGAACAGGATACGAACACCGGGGAGCTGTTTTTT.

The rearrangement uses TRBV19 and TRBJ2-5; no firm D call. CDR1 and CDR2 (germline): LNHDA, SQIVND (reference sequence). Trimming removed 7 bases from V and 2 bases from J, with 23 bases in between. The CDR3 spans 17 residues. The CDR3 loop reads CASTPLHTDGTQETQYF. The CDR3 bases are TGTGCCAGTACACCCTTACATACCGACGGAACTCAAGAGACCCAGTACTTC. Full variable domain (remainder filled in from reference TRBV19 and TRBJ2-5): DGGITQSPKYLFRKEGQNVTLSCEQNLNHDAMYWYRQDPGQGLRLIYYSQIVNDFQKGDIAEGYSVSREKKESFPLTVTSAQKNPTAFYLCASTPLHTDGTQETQYFGPGTRLLVL.

V usage is TRBV9 and J usage is TRBJ1-3; D not resolved. CDR3 length: 15 residues. Germline loops: CDR1 SGDLS, CDR2 YYNGEE. Between the trimmed V and J ends, which lost 7 bases and 6 bases, there was a span of 20 bases. The DNA of the CDR3 is TGTGCCAGCTCCCCGAATTCCGGGCCTAAAAACACCATATATTTT. Protein sequence: CASSPNSGPKNTIYF.

The chain carries TRBV5-8 and TRBJ1-2, with 7 bases fitting TRBD1. The CDR3 totals 15 residues. Germline values: CDR1 SGHTS, CDR2 YDEGEE. After removal of 0 bases from V and 2 bases from J, the junction contained 4 bases not matched to a gene. The CDR3, as DNA: TGTGCCAGCAGCTTGGCCGGGACAGTCAACTATGGCTACACCTTC. Translating gives CASSLAGTVNYGYTF.

The V call is TRBV5-4, the J call TRBJ2-7; no reliable D call. Germline V gives CDR1 SGHNT, CDR2 YYREEE (reference sequence). The CDR3 runs 13 residues. Trimming took off 4 bases at V and 3 bases at J, with 11 bases between the two ends. The CDR3 reads CASSVDSIYEQYV. The CDR3 DNA reads as TGTGCCAGCAGCGTCGACTCGATCTACGAGCAGTACGTC.

The gene calls are TRBV5-1 and TRBJ1-2; D possibly corresponds to TRBD1 (5 bases). The CDR3 is 15 residues long. Germline V gene data show CDR1 as SGHRS and CDR2 as YFSETQ. Trimming left V 4 bases short and J 5 bases short, with 18 bases between. This CDR3 reads CASSQGLKLGYGYTF. CDR3 in DNA: TGCGCCAGCAGCCAGGGACTAAAACTGGGGTATGGCTACACCTTC. Based on the CDR3 plus reference TRBV5-1 and TRBJ1-2, the full variable domain is KAGVTQTPRYLIKTRGQQVTLSCSPISGHRSVSWYQQTPGQGLQFLFEYFSETQRNKGNFPGRFSGRQFSNSRSEMNVSTLELGDSALYLCASSQGLKLGYGYTFGSGTRLTVV.

The chain combines TRBV23-1 with TRBJ1-5; TRBD1 matches 9 bases. TRBV23-1 is recorded as an ORF, its role being uncertain. The ends lost 8 bases at V and 5 bases at J; junction bases unmatched: 16. There are 17 residues in the CDR3. The CDR3 sequence is CASPGQGNSLGDQPQHF. CDR3 bases: TGCGCCAGCCCCGGACAGGGGAATTCCCTTGGGGATCAGCCCCAGCATTTT.

CDR3 loop: CASSLDASSNEQFF. In DNA, the CDR3 is TGTGCCAGCAGCCTCGACGCTTCTTCCAATGAGCAGTTCTTC. The rearrangement uses TRBV5-5 and TRBJ2-1, with D unclear. Germline CDR1 and CDR2: SGHKS and YYEKEE (reference sequence). The CDR3 consists of 14 residues. The V gene lost 4 bases and the J gene lost 6 bases, with 14 bases spanning the gap. The full variable domain, completed using reference TRBV5-5 and TRBJ2-1, is DAGVTQSPTHLIKTRGQQVTLRCSPISGHKSVSWYQQVLGQGPQFIFQYYEKEERGRGNFPDRFSARQFPNYSSELNVNALLLGDSALYLCASSLDASSNEQFFGPGTRLTVL.

J is TRBJ2-1 and V is TRBV5-4; D remains ambiguous. Deletions cut 3 bases from V and 3 bases from J, with 4 bases between. The CDR3 is 12 residues long. The V gene's germline CDR1 is SGHNT and CDR2 YYREEE (reference sequence). CDR3: CASSWDYNEQFF. CDR3 sequence (DNA): TGTGCCAGCAGCTGGGACTACAATGAGCAGTTCTTC.

CDR3 loop: CASTLTWGDTNTGELFF. In DNA form, the CDR3 reads TGTGCCAGCACCCTGACGTGGGGGGACACCAACACCGGGGAGCTGTTTTTT. The rearrangement links TRBV5-4 to TRBJ2-2; tentatively, D is TRBD1 or TRBD2 (6 bases each). The V gene's germline CDR1 is SGHNT and CDR2 YYREEE (reference sequence). The length of the CDR3 is 17 residues. Between the trimmed V and J ends, which lost 6 bases and 2 bases, there was a span of 20 bases.

The chain joins TRBV4-3 to TRBJ2-5; the D is unclear. CDR3 size: 13 residues. V was clipped by 4 bases and J by 6 bases, with 12 bases between them. In germline, CDR1 is LGHNA, CDR2 YSLEER. The CDR3 DNA is TGCGCCAGCAGCCTCCGCCCCTCGAAGACCCAGTACTTC. It encodes CASSLRPSKTQYF.

This clone turned up a few times. The chain combines TRBV18 with TRBJ2-7; tentative D call: TRBD1 (6 bases). The length of the CDR3 is 13 residues. CDR1 is KGHSH, CDR2 LQKENI, per germline. V lost 2 bases, J lost 7 bases, and 12 bases lay in between. CDR3 DNA: TGTGCCAGCTCACCAGGGGGCTCGGATGAGCAGTACGTC. Protein: CASSPGGSDEQYV.

This clone was observed a few times. The V and J genes are TRBV4-1 and TRBJ1-5; a possible D gene is TRBD1 (5 bases). The CDR3 spans 15 residues. In germline, CDR1 is MGHRA, CDR2 YSYEKL. Trimming removed 0 bases from V and 3 bases from J, with 9 bases in between. The DNA for the CDR3 is TGCGCCAGCAGCCAAGAAGGAGGGGCCAATCAGCCCCAGCATTTT. This translates into CASSQEGGANQPQHF.

The chain carries TRBV5-1 and TRBJ2-1; 9 bases match TRBD2. The ends lost 2 bases at V and 9 bases at J; junction bases unmatched: 9. This CDR3 is built from 15 residues. From germline, CDR1 is SGHRS and CDR2 YFSETQ. The CDR3 region has the DNA TGCGCCAGCAGCTTTAGTGGCGGGAGGGTACCTGAGCAGTTCTTC. This sequence encodes CASSFSGGRVPEQFF. The whole variable domain, filled in from reference TRBV5-1 and TRBJ2-1, reads KAGVTQTPRYLIKTRGQQVTLSCSPISGHRSVSWYQQTPGQGLQFLFEYFSETQRNKGNFPGRFSGRQFSNSRSEMNVSTLELGDSALYLCASSFSGGRVPEQFFGPGTRLTVL.

The chain is built from TRBV28 and TRBJ1-2; 9 bases align to TRBD1. Germline CDR1 is MDHEN and CDR2 is SYDVKM. This CDR3 contains 13 residues. V lost 7 bases and J lost 6; bases outside the gene matches: 6. The CDR3 DNA reads as TGTGCCAGCAACTATGGGGACAGGGATGGCTACACCTTC. It translates to CASNYGDRDGYTF.

This clone was seen a single time. V gene TRBV9 combines with J gene TRBJ1-3; D might be TRBD1 (5 bases). The V gene lost 2 bases and the J gene lost 1 base, with 13 bases spanning the gap. CDR3 length: 16 residues. The germline CDR1 and CDR2 sequences are SGDLS and YYNGEE. For the CDR3, the DNA is TGTGCCAGCAGCGTCTCCGGGGCCGAATCTGGAAACACCATATATTTT. It translates to CASSVSGAESGNTIYF.

V and J are TRBV7-3 and TRBJ1-1; D unclear. This CDR3 contains 15 residues. Trimming cost V 8 bases and J 7 bases, with 23 bases left between them. The germline CDR1 and CDR2 sequences are SGHTA and FQGTGA. CDR3 sequence (DNA): TGTGCCAGCGTTTCTAACGCCGGCCGGGGTGGTGAAGCTTTCTTT. It is translated as CASVSNAGRGGEAFF.

V usage is TRBV12-3 or TRBV12-4 and J usage is TRBJ1-6; weak D call: TRBD1 (5 bases). The CDR3 totals 13 residues. V was shortened by 6 bases and J by 9 bases, with 12 bases between the two germline ends. CDR3 amino acids: CASRQDSFSPLHF. The CDR3 DNA is TGTGCCAGCAGACAAGACAGCTTTTCACCCCTCCACTTT.

CDR3 region: CSVNLGYNEQFF. Here the CDR3 DNA reads TGCAGCGTTAATCTTGGGTACAATGAGCAGTTCTTC. J is TRBJ2-1 and V is TRBV29-1, with no clear D. The CDR3 is 12 amino acids. Germline loops: CDR1 SQVTM, CDR2 ANQGSEA. V lost 5 bases, J lost 4 bases, and 9 bases lay in between.

The chain has TRBV5-1 and TRBJ1-2; TRBD1 might be the D (5 bases). Germline CDR1 and CDR2: SGHRS and YFSETQ. V gave up 0 bases and J gave up 4 bases, with 22 bases separating them. The CDR3 spans 18 residues. In DNA, the CDR3 is TGCGCCAGCAGCTTGGGACGGGACGGAAGTGACCGGGGCTATGGCTACACCTTC. This gives the protein CASSLGRDGSDRGYGYTF. Together with reference TRBV5-1 and TRBJ1-2, the CDR3 gives the full variable domain: KAGVTQTPRYLIKTRGQQVTLSCSPISGHRSVSWYQQTPGQGLQFLFEYFSETQRNKGNFPGRFSGRQFSNSRSEMNVSTLELGDSALYLCASSLGRDGSDRGYGYTFGSGTRLTVV.

The chain uses TRBV10-2 and TRBJ1-6; D is ambiguous. Trimming took off 8 bases at V and 2 bases at J, with 10 bases between the two ends. The CDR3 runs to 14 residues. The germline V gene encodes CDR1 WSHSY and CDR2 SAAADI. CDR3 DNA sequence: TGCGCCAGCGGGTCCAGCACCTATAATTCACCCCTCCACTTT. This sequence encodes CASGSSTYNSPLHF.

This chain links TRBV9 with TRBJ1-2; the D is unclear. Germline values: CDR1 SGDLS, CDR2 YYNGEE. The CDR3 loop spans 13 amino acids. V dropped 0 bases and J dropped 4 bases, with 7 bases sitting between them. The CDR3 bases are TGTGCCAGCAGCGTAGTGGGGTTCTATGGCTACACCTTC. Amino acids: CASSVVGFYGYTF.

The V call is TRBV24-1, the J call TRBJ2-3, with D unresolved. The CDR3 totals 14 residues. Germline loops: CDR1 KGHDR, CDR2 SFDVKD. The V and J ends lost 1 base and 3 bases respectively, with 7 bases between them. The DNA for the CDR3 is TGTGCCACCAGTGATTTTAGGACGACAGATACGCAGTATTTT. Its protein is CATSDFRTTDTQYF.

The chain has TRBV9 and TRBJ2-7, with 9 bases that match TRBD1. The CDR3 length is 15 residues. Germline assignment: CDR1 SGDLS and CDR2 YYNGEE. Unmatched junction bases numbered 8, after V lost 4 bases and J lost 3 bases. The CDR3 DNA is TGTGCCAGCAGCTTCACCACAGGGGGCGTCTACGAGCAGTACGTC. Translating it yields CASSFTTGGVYEQYV.

The chain carries TRBV11-3 and TRBJ2-2, with a possible D match to TRBD2 (6 bases). The CDR3 is 17 residues long. CDR1 is SGHNT, CDR2 YENEEA, per germline. V was cut by 5 bases and J by 1 base, with 17 bases left in between. The CDR3 DNA is TGTGCCAGCAGCCCCCGCCTCTCGCGGGGGAACACCGGGGAGCTGTTTTTT. Amino acid sequence: CASSPRLSRGNTGELFF.

This clone was detected once. CDR3 residues: CASSLHRQVDQPQHF. For the CDR3, the DNA is TGTGCCAGTAGTCTTCATCGACAGGTCGATCAGCCCCAGCATTTT. This sequence joins TRBV19 and TRBJ1-5; perhaps TRBD1 as D (6 bases). The CDR3 contains 15 residues. Germline V gives CDR1 LNHDA, CDR2 SQIVND (reference sequence). V lost 5 bases to trimming and J lost 5 bases, with 16 bases between them.